This T cell receptor (beta chain) was recovered during a study of CD8 T cell repertoires and HIV-1 epitope variants. The germline gives CDR1 MNHEY, CDR2 SVGAGI. V was trimmed by 5 bases and J by 2 bases, leaving 15 bases between them. The CDR3 sequence is 15 residues long. Data came from immunoSEQ multiplex PCR; TCRdb stores just in-frame clones and leaves some out. The top ten clones hold 25% to 30% of a sample with under 100,000 clones, over 70% of them seen once. The sample comprised uncultured baseline CD8+ T cells from peripheral blood mononuclear cells (PBMCs). J is TRBJ1-2 and V is TRBV6-5; D might be TRBD1 (5 bases). This TCR came from a male donor with HIV. The chain's CDR3 is CASSQLETANYGYTF. CDR3 in DNA: TGTGCCAGCAGTCAACTAGAGACAGCAAACTATGGCTACACCTTC.